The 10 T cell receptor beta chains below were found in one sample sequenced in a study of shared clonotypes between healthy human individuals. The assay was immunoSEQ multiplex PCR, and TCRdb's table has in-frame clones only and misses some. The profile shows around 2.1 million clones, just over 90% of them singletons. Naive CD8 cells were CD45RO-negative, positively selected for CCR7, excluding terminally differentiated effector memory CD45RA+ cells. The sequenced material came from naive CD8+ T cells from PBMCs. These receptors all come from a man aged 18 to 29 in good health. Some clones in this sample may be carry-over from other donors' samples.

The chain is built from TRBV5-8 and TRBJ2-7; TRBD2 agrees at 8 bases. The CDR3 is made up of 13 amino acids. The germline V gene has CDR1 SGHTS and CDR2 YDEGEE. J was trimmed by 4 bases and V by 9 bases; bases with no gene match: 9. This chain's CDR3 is CANRGTRKYEQYF. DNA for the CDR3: TGTGCCAACAGAGGGACTAGGAAGTACGAGCAGTACTTC.

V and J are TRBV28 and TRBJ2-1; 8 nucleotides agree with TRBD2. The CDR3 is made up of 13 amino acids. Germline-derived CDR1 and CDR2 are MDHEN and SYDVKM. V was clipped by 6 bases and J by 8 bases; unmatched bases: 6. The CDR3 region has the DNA TGTGCCAGCAGGCCTAGCGGGTTCTATGAGCAGTTCTTC. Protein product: CASRPSGFYEQFF.

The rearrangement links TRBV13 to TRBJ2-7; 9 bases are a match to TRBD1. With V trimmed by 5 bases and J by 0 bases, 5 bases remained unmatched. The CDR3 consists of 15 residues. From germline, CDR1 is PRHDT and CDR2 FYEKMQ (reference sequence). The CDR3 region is CASSADRGNSYEQYF. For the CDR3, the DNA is TGTGCCAGCAGCGCCGACAGGGGGAACTCCTACGAGCAGTACTTC.

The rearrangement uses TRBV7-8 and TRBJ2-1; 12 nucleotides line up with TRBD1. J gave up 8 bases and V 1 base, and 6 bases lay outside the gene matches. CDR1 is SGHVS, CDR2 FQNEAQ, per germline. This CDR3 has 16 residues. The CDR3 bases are TGTGCCAGCAGCTTAGTTGGGACAGGGGGCTATGATGAGCAGTTCTTC. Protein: CASSLVGTGGYDEQFF. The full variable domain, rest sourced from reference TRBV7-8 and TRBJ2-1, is GAGVSQSPRYKVAKRGQDVALRCDPISGHVSLFWYQQALGQGPEFLTYFQNEAQLDKSGLPSDRFFAERPEGSVSTLKIQRTQQEDSAVYLCASSLVGTGGYDEQFFGPGTRLTVL.

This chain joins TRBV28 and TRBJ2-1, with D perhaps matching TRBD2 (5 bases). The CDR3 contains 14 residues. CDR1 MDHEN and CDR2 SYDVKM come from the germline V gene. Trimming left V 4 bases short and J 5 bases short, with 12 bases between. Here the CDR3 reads CASSSPPGNNEQFF. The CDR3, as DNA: TGTGCCAGCAGTTCCCCCCCGGGGAACAATGAGCAGTTCTTC.

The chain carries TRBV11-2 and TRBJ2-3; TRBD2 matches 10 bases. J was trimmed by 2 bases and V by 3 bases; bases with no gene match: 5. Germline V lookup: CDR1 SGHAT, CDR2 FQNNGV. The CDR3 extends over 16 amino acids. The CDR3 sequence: CASSFRTSGPTDTQYF. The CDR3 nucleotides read TGTGCCAGCAGCTTCCGGACTAGCGGACCCACAGATACGCAGTATTTT.

DNA of the CDR3: TGTGCCAGCAGCTCTGACAGGGCCGGGGAGCTGTTTTTT. Its translation: CASSSDRAGELFF. The genes are TRBV5-6 and TRBJ2-2; 7 bases are shared with TRBD1. The CDR3 totals 13 residues. Unmatched junction bases numbered 2, after V lost 3 bases and J lost 6 bases. Germline CDR1 reads SGHDT; CDR2 reads YYEEEE. The whole variable domain, filled in from reference TRBV5-6 and TRBJ2-2, reads DAGVTQSPTHLIKTRGQQVTLRCSPKSGHDTVSWYQQALGQGPQFIFQYYEEEERQRGNFPDRFSGHQFPNYSSELNVNALLLGDSALYLCASSSDRAGELFFGEGSRLTVL.

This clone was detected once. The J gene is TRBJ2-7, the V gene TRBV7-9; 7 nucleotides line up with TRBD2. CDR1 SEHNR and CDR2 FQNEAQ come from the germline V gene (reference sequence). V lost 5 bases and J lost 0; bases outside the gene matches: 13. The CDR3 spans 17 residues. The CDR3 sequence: CASSQNAAGEPSYEQYF. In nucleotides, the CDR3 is TGTGCCAGCAGCCAAAACGCCGCGGGAGAACCCTCCTACGAGCAGTACTTC.

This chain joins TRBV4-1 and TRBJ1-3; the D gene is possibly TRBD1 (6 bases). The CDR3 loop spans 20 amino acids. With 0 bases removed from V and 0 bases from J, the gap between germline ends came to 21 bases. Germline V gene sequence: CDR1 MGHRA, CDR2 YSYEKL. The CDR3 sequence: CASSQEVVQGPSYSGNTIYF. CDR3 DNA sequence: TGCGCCAGCAGCCAAGAAGTGGTACAGGGCCCAAGTTACTCTGGAAACACCATATATTTT.

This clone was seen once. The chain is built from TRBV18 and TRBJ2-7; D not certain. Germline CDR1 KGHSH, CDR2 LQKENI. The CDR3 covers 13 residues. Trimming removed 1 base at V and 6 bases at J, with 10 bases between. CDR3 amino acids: CASSPHPDGEQYF. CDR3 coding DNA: TGTGCCAGCTCACCACACCCAGACGGCGAGCAGTACTTC.